This T cell receptor (beta chain) is drawn from a study of blood T cell repertoires in COVID-19. Study-wide background: The samples span acute and convalescent COVID-19 from the United States, Italy and Spain.

Study processing details: It was from reference gene primer amplification that nucleated cell counts were estimated. Method: immunoSEQ multiplex PCR; TCRdb's copy keeps in-frame clones and lacks some. D and trimming come from the DNA, and the V and J calls and clone size come from that table. The data hold some 65,000 clones, with approximately 94% observed a single time. Germline assignment: CDR1 SGDLS and CDR2 YYNGEE. CDR3 length: 15 amino acids. V shed 4 bases, J shed 5 bases, and the junction held 11 bases outside the gene matches. Sequenced input: peripheral blood. The TCR originated in an older man with active COVID-19. The V call is TRBV9, the J call TRBJ2-5; TRBD1 matches 7 bases. Here the CDR3 DNA reads TGTGCCAGCAGCCCCCGACAGGGCCCATCGGAGACCCAGTACTTC. Translated: CASSPRQGPSETQYF. Full variable domain (remainder filled in from reference TRBV9 and TRBJ2-5): DSGVTQTPKHLITATGQRVTLRCSPRSGDLSVYWYQQSLDQGLQFLIQYYNGEERAKGNILERFSAQQFPDLHSELNLSSLELGDSALYFCASSPRQGPSETQYFGPGTRLLVL.